The 20 T cell receptor beta chains reported below all come from one sample, sequenced in a study of cytotoxic CD8 clonotypes in ibrutinib-treated CLL. TCRdb keeps only in-frame clones here, not all; method: immunoSEQ multiplex PCR. Of around 70,000 clones listed, under 70% are singletons. The source was PBMCs, collected after 12 months of ibrutinib treatment. Every receptor here comes from a human donor with chronic lymphocytic leukemia.

The genes are TRBV9 and TRBJ1-5; tentative D call: TRBD1 (5 bases). Germline V CDR1 and CDR2: SGDLS, YYNGEE. This CDR3 has 15 amino acids. V was cut by 0 bases and J by 4 bases, with 11 bases left in between. CDR3 coding DNA: TGTGCCAGCAGCGTAGGCGGGGGAACGAATCAGCCCCAGCATTTT. This codes for CASSVGGGTNQPQHF. The entire variable domain, with the rest obtained from reference TRBV9 and TRBJ1-5, is as follows: DSGVTQTPKHLITATGQRVTLRCSPRSGDLSVYWYQQSLDQGLQFLIQYYNGEERAKGNILERFSAQQFPDLHSELNLSSLELGDSALYFCASSVGGGTNQPQHFGDGTRLSIL.

The CDR3 here is CAWSYGMAYRDDGYTF. CDR3 in DNA: TGTGCCTGGAGTTATGGCATGGCGTATCGTGACGATGGCTACACCTTC. V usage is TRBV30 and J usage is TRBJ1-2; D is uncertain. The V gene's germline CDR1 is GTSNPN and CDR2 SVGIG (reference sequence). The V end lost 2 bases, the J end lost 6 bases, and 22 bases lay between the germline ends. CDR3 size: 16 residues.

V is TRBV6-5 and J is TRBJ1-1; D remains unclear. V lost 6 bases and J 4 bases, leaving 15 bases between the germline ends. The CDR3 sequence is 14 residues long. CDR1 MNHEY and CDR2 SVGAGI come from the germline V gene. CDR3 sequence: CASSKLGSSTEAFF. Here the CDR3 DNA reads TGTGCCAGCAGCAAGTTGGGTTCGAGCACTGAAGCTTTCTTT.

This clone was seen a few times. The J gene is TRBJ2-4, the V gene TRBV4-3; D is possibly TRBD1 (5 bases). CDR1 and CDR2 (germline): LGHNA, YSLEER. The length of the CDR3 is 17 residues. V was clipped by 0 bases and J by 1 base, with 13 bases between them. The CDR3 sequence: CASSQDHVTAAKNIQYF. DNA of the CDR3: TGCGCCAGCAGCCAAGATCACGTGACAGCCGCCAAAAACATTCAGTACTTC.

The genes are TRBV18 and TRBJ1-1; 7 bases are shared with TRBD1. Per germline, CDR1 KGHSH and CDR2 LQKENI. The V and J ends lost 3 bases and 6 bases, in that order; junction bases with no gene match: 7. CDR3 size: 14 residues. The CDR3 is CASSPTGEGAEAFF. CDR3 nucleotides: TGTGCCAGCTCACCTACAGGGGAAGGAGCTGAAGCTTTCTTT.

This clone was recorded a few times. The chain uses TRBV5-4 and TRBJ2-3; TRBD2 agrees at 12 bases. J lost 6 bases, V lost 4 bases, and 12 bases had no gene match. Looked up from germline, CDR1 is SGHNT and CDR2 is YYREEE (reference sequence). CDR3 size: 17 residues. The CDR3, as DNA: TGTGCCAGCAGCCCAACCTTAACTAGCGGGGGGAAGGATACGCAGTATTTT. Protein product: CASSPTLTSGGKDTQYF. Using reference TRBV5-4 and TRBJ2-3 for the parts outside the CDR3, the full variable domain is ETGVTQSPTHLIKTRGQQVTLRCSSQSGHNTVSWYQQALGQGPQFIFQYYREEENGRGNFPPRFSGLQFPNYSSELNVNALELDDSALYLCASSPTLTSGGKDTQYFGPGTRLTVL.

The rearrangement uses TRBV10-3 and TRBJ2-2; TRBD1 aligns across 10 bases. The V and J ends lost 6 bases and 6 bases, in that order; junction bases with no gene match: 7. The germline gives CDR1 ENHRY, CDR2 SYGVKD. This CDR3 has 15 residues. The CDR3 protein is CAIRRRTGGPGELFF. The CDR3 nucleotides read TGTGCCATCAGGAGACGGACAGGGGGTCCCGGGGAGCTGTTTTTT.

This chain connects TRBV5-1 to TRBJ1-4; tentatively, D is TRBD1 (6 bases). Germline loops: CDR1 SGHRS, CDR2 YFSETQ. Trimming took 3 bases from V and 0 from J, leaving 9 bases between them. The CDR3 spans 15 residues. Here the CDR3 reads CASSSGTTTNEKLFF. For the CDR3, the DNA is TGCGCCAGCAGCTCCGGGACAACAACTAATGAAAAACTGTTTTTT. The full variable domain, in which reference TRBV5-1 and TRBJ1-4 provide the parts outside the CDR3, is KAGVTQTPRYLIKTRGQQVTLSCSPISGHRSVSWYQQTPGQGLQFLFEYFSETQRNKGNFPGRFSGRQFSNSRSEMNVSTLELGDSALYLCASSSGTTTNEKLFFGSGTQLSVL.

This chain links TRBV7-2 with TRBJ1-2; 7 nucleotides match TRBD1. The CDR3 contains 13 residues. Trimming at V came to 1 base and at J to 8 bases, leaving 4 bases not matched to a gene. Germline-derived CDR1 and CDR2 are SGHTA and FQGNSA. The CDR3 coding sequence is TGTGCCAGCAGCTTAGTAACAGGGGACGGCTACACCTTC. Translation gives CASSLVTGDGYTF.

The V and J genes are TRBV6-5 and TRBJ2-5, with a tentative D call TRBD2 (7 bases). CDR3 length: 14 amino acids. CDR1 is MNHEY and CDR2 is SVGAGI in the germline V gene. The V end lost 1 base, the J end lost 4 bases, and 10 bases lay between the germline ends. CDR3 sequence: CASSYWGGRETQYF. The CDR3 coding sequence is TGTGCCAGCAGTTACTGGGGGGGCCGAGAGACCCAGTACTTC.

The V and J genes are TRBV28 and TRBJ1-6, with 9 bases matching TRBD1. Per the germline V gene, CDR1 is MDHEN and CDR2 is SYDVKM. There are 14 residues in the CDR3. The ends lost 3 bases at V and 12 bases at J; junction bases unmatched: 6. The CDR3 sequence is CASSFGTGKVPLHF. Here the CDR3 DNA reads TGTGCCAGCAGTTTCGGGACAGGGAAGGTACCCCTCCACTTT. Full variable domain (outside the CDR3, taken from reference TRBV28 and TRBJ1-6): DVKVTQSSRYLVKRTGEKVFLECVQDMDHENMFWYRQDPGLGLRLIYFSYDVKMKEKGDIPEGYSVSREKKERFSLILESASTNQTSMYLCASSFGTGKVPLHFGNGTRLTVT.

This rearrangement joins TRBV6-5 to TRBJ2-7; a weak D match, TRBD1 (5 bases). The ends were cut back, 4 bases at V and 0 bases at J, with 16 bases in the middle. The CDR3 is made up of 16 amino acids. CDR1 and CDR2 from the germline V gene are MNHEY and SVGAGI. The CDR3 loop reads CASSFTRQLPSYEQYF. The CDR3 DNA follows: TGTGCCAGCAGTTTCACCCGACAGCTACCCTCCTACGAGCAGTACTTC.

J is TRBJ1-2 and V is TRBV4-1, with 9 bases fitting TRBD1. The CDR3 extends over 15 amino acids. The germline gives CDR1 MGHRA, CDR2 YSYEKL. Losses at the gene ends were 3 bases for V and 8 bases for J; bases not matched to a gene: 10. CDR3 amino acids: CASSHRTDRGSGYTF. CDR3 in DNA: TGCGCCAGCAGCCACAGGACGGACAGGGGAAGCGGCTACACCTTC.

CDR3: CASSPTGEGTEAFF. In DNA, the CDR3 is TGTGCCAGCTCACCCACAGGGGAAGGCACTGAAGCTTTCTTT. The genes are TRBV18 and TRBJ1-1; 7 nucleotides align to TRBD1. The CDR3 extends over 14 amino acids. V dropped 3 bases and J dropped 4; count of bases not matched to a gene: 5. Germline V gene lookup returns CDR1 KGHSH and CDR2 LQKENI.

This clone was counted only a few times. The chain recombines TRBV2 with TRBJ2-5; 11 bases are shared with TRBD2. Germline values: CDR1 SNHLY, CDR2 FYNNEI. The CDR3 has 14 amino acids. V shed 10 bases, J shed 4 bases, and the junction held 8 bases outside the gene matches. The CDR3 DNA reads as TGTGCCACTCGTACTAGCGGGGGTGGAGAGACCCAGTACTTC. Amino acids: CATRTSGGGETQYF.

Only a few counts were recorded for this clone. The chain recombines TRBV5-1 with TRBJ2-7; 12 bases line up with TRBD2. The germline V gene encodes CDR1 SGHRS and CDR2 YFSETQ. The CDR3 sequence is 17 residues long. With V trimmed by 1 base and J by 5 bases, 10 bases remained unmatched. In DNA, the CDR3 is TGCGCCAGCAGCTTGACTAGCGGGGGGCCTTCCCTCCACGAGCAGTACTTC. Its protein product is CASSLTSGGPSLHEQYF.

The rearrangement uses TRBV5-6 and TRBJ1-1; D is perhaps TRBD1 (6 bases). V was cut by 0 bases and J by 2 bases, with 8 bases left in between. Germline V gene lookup returns CDR1 SGHDT and CDR2 YYEEEE. There are 14 residues in the CDR3. The CDR3 nucleotides read TGTGCCAGCAGCTTGGCGGACAGAAACACTGAAGCTTTCTTT. Encoded protein: CASSLADRNTEAFF.

This clone was recorded a few times. This rearrangement joins TRBV21-1 to TRBJ1-3; no DNA check was done on the table's D call, TRBD1. TRBV21-1 is deemed a pseudogene. This CDR3 has 13 residues. CDR3 loop: CASSKCQVDTIYF. The CDR3 nucleotides are TGTGCCAGCAGCAAATGCCAGGTGGACACCATATATTTT.

The chain links TRBV10-3 to TRBJ2-2; TRBD1 matches at 8 bases. Unmatched junction bases numbered 15, after V lost 6 bases and J lost 6 bases. The CDR3 is 17 amino acids. The germline CDR1 and CDR2 sequences are ENHRY and SYGVKD. The chain's CDR3 is CAISPHDDRGFAGELFF. The CDR3 nucleotides read TGTGCCATCAGCCCTCACGATGACAGGGGTTTTGCCGGGGAGCTGTTTTTT.

As concerns this clone: Other DNA sequences in this specimen translate into the identical CDR3. The J gene is TRBJ1-2, the V gene TRBV5-4; D may be TRBD1 (6 bases). This CDR3 region has 13 residues. V was cut by 4 bases and J by 2 bases, with 9 bases left in between. From germline, CDR1 is SGHNT and CDR2 YYREEE (reference sequence). CDR3 protein: CASSPGQNYGYTF. CDR3 bases: TGTGCCAGCAGCCCGGGACAAAACTATGGCTACACCTTC.